These 22 T cell receptor beta chains came from one sample sequenced in a study of shared clonotypes between healthy human individuals. The naive CD8 subset, CD45RO-negative cells positively selected for CCR7, excluded terminally differentiated effector memory CD45RA+ cells. The repertoire was sequenced with immunoSEQ multiplex PCR; TCRdb's copy has only in-frame clones and lacks some. The data contain about 600,000 clones, over 95% of them seen just once; the ten biggest clones take up around 0.097%. Specimen: naive CD8+ T cells sorted from blood. The receptors stem from a woman in her twenties or thirties in good health.

This sequence joins TRBV29-1 and TRBJ2-5; a possible D gene is TRBD2 (5 bases). The CDR3 extends over 14 amino acids. V shed 3 bases and J shed 5 bases, with 16 bases lying between them. The germline CDR1 and CDR2 sequences are SQVTM and ANQGSEA. CDR3 sequence (DNA): TGCAGCGTTGAGGTCGGCGGCTCGGGGGAGACCCAGTACTTC. It yields the protein CSVEVGGSGETQYF.

This rearrangement joins TRBV27 to TRBJ2-2; D is ambiguous. The CDR3 runs to 14 residues. The V gene's germline CDR1 is MNHEY and CDR2 SMNVEV (reference sequence). V lost 6 bases and J 0 bases, leaving 8 bases between the germline ends. CDR3 in DNA: TGTGCCAGCAGCATCGGATCGAACACCGGGGAGCTGTTTTTT. Residues: CASSIGSNTGELFF.

The V gene is TRBV27, the J gene TRBJ2-5, with 7 bases lining up with TRBD2. V lost 6 bases and J lost 5; bases outside the gene matches: 9. The CDR3 totals 14 residues. Germline lookup yields CDR1 MNHEY and CDR2 SMNVEV (reference sequence). For the CDR3, the DNA is TGTGCCAGCAGCCCCTTCGGGGGGACCGAGACCCAGTACTTC. Translated, it gives CASSPFGGTETQYF.

The count of this clone is one. The chain carries TRBV5-8 and TRBJ2-7; tentatively, D is TRBD1 or TRBD2 (5 bases each). Germline V gives CDR1 SGHTS, CDR2 YDEGEE. The V end was cut by 2 bases, the J end by 7 bases, with 16 bases between. This CDR3 has 14 residues. Written as DNA, the CDR3 is TGTGCCAGCAGCTTTGGGGACGGCTCTTGGGAGCAGTACTTC. Protein product: CASSFGDGSWEQYF.

The chain employs TRBV11-2 and TRBJ2-7; 9 bases agree with TRBD2. After removal of 7 bases from V and 1 base from J, the junction contained 5 bases not matched to a gene. The CDR3 totals 14 residues. CDR1 is SGHAT and CDR2 is FQNNGV in the germline V gene. As DNA, the CDR3 is TGTGCCAGCACCTCTAGCGGGACGTCCTACGAGCAGTACTTC. The encoded protein is CASTSSGTSYEQYF.

To note about this clone: One junction end does not reproduce the germline sequence, and a read error may be involved. The V and J genes are TRBV5-6 and TRBJ1-2; 9 bases are a match to TRBD1. The CDR3 has 14 amino acids. Looked up from germline, CDR1 is SGHDT and CDR2 is YYEEEE. CDR3 region: CASSFTGTGWGLDF. CDR3 bases: TGTGCCAGCAGCTTTACCGGGACAGGGTGGGGGCTCGACTTC.

This rearrangement joins TRBV30 to TRBJ2-3; 7 nucleotides line up with TRBD2. The CDR3 is 14 amino acids. Trimming took 1 base from V and 4 from J; bases not matched to a gene: 5. Germline lookup yields CDR1 GTSNPN and CDR2 SVGIG (reference sequence). CDR3 sequence (DNA): TGTGCCTGGAGTGGCGGGAGCTCCCCAGATACGCAGTATTTT. Its protein product is CAWSGGSSPDTQYF.

The chain recombines TRBV13 with TRBJ1-5; 10 positions match TRBD1. The CDR3 is made up of 15 amino acids. V trimming: 5 bases; J trimming: 5 bases; junction bases outside the gene matches: 6. Germline assignment: CDR1 PRHDT and CDR2 FYEKMQ (reference sequence). The CDR3 reads CASSRGTGEDQPQHF. The CDR3 DNA is TGTGCCAGCAGCAGGGGGACAGGGGAAGATCAGCCCCAGCATTTT.

The chain employs TRBV6-5 and TRBJ2-1, with 8 nucleotides matching TRBD2. Germline-derived CDR1 and CDR2 are MNHEY and SVGAGI. The CDR3 extends over 15 amino acids. J gave up 7 bases and V 2 bases, and 7 bases lay outside the gene matches. CDR3 residues: CASSYGSGRTNEQFF. The CDR3 region has the DNA TGTGCCAGCAGTTACGGGAGCGGGAGAACAAATGAGCAGTTCTTC.

The rearrangement links TRBV2 to TRBJ2-1; tentative D call: TRBD1 (5 bases). The CDR3 is 14 amino acids. Germline V CDR1 and CDR2: SNHLY, FYNNEI. V was trimmed by 3 bases and J by 4 bases, leaving 10 bases between them. The CDR3 DNA follows: TGTGCCAGCAGTGATGGTCAGGGTTACAATGAGCAGTTCTTC. Translating it yields CASSDGQGYNEQFF. Together with reference TRBV2 and TRBJ2-1, the CDR3 gives the full variable domain: EPEVTQTPSHQVTQMGQEVILRCVPISNHLYFYWYRQILGQKVEFLVSFYNNEISEKSEIFDDQFSVERPDGSNFTLKIRSTKLEDSAMYFCASSDGQGYNEQFFGPGTRLTVL.

V is TRBV6-5 and J is TRBJ2-1, with 9 bases matching TRBD2. The CDR3 spans 15 residues. Germline V CDR1 and CDR2: MNHEY, SVGAGI. The ends lost 3 bases at V and 4 bases at J; junction bases unmatched: 4. For the CDR3, the DNA is TGTGCCAGCAGTTATGCTAGCGGGAATTACAATGAGCAGTTCTTC. Translation gives CASSYASGNYNEQFF.

The V gene is TRBV6-5, the J gene TRBJ2-7, with 8 nucleotides matching TRBD1. CDR1 is MNHEY and CDR2 is SVGAGI in the germline V gene. The CDR3 loop spans 14 amino acids. The trim removed 2 bases at V and 4 bases at J, leaving 4 bases unmatched. The CDR3 sequence: CASSYGTGEYEQYF. The CDR3 bases are TGTGCCAGCAGTTACGGGACAGGAGAATACGAGCAGTACTTC.

The chain uses TRBV18 and TRBJ2-7; D may be TRBD1 or TRBD2 (5 bases each). CDR1 KGHSH and CDR2 LQKENI come from the germline V gene. The V gene lost 2 bases and the J gene lost 2 bases, with 10 bases spanning the gap. The CDR3 is 14 amino acids. The CDR3 DNA sequence: TGTGCCAGCTCACCAGGGGACGGCACCTACGAGCAGTACTTC. Amino acids: CASSPGDGTYEQYF.

This chain joins TRBV7-9 and TRBJ1-2, with 10 bases aligning to TRBD1. CDR1 and CDR2 from the germline V gene are SEHNR and FQNEAQ (reference sequence). The CDR3 consists of 15 residues. Unmatched junction bases numbered 6, after V lost 5 bases and J lost 3 bases. The CDR3 nucleotides read TGTGCCAGCAGCGCCGGACAGGGGGTTTACTATGGCTACACCTTC. This translates into CASSAGQGVYYGYTF.

The V call is TRBV6-8, the J call TRBJ2-7; 7 nucleotides line up with TRBD1. The CDR3 has 15 residues. Germline lookup yields CDR1 MNHGY and CDR2 SAAAGT. After removal of 2 bases from V and 2 bases from J, the junction contained 6 bases not matched to a gene. The CDR3 loop is CASSYPDRVTYEQYF. The CDR3, as DNA: TGTGCCAGCAGTTACCCCGACAGGGTTACCTACGAGCAGTACTTC.

The chain joins TRBV29-1 to TRBJ2-1; D may be TRBD2 (5 bases). Trimming took 3 bases from V and 8 from J, leaving 11 bases between them. Germline V gene sequence: CDR1 SQVTM, CDR2 ANQGSEA. The CDR3 is 12 amino acids. The CDR3 region is CSVEILRDEQFF. CDR3 nucleotide sequence: TGCAGCGTTGAGATTTTGCGGGATGAGCAGTTCTTC.

The chain couples TRBV13 to TRBJ2-1; TRBD2 aligns across 10 bases. This CDR3 contains 16 residues. CDR1 PRHDT and CDR2 FYEKMQ come from the germline V gene (reference sequence). With 4 bases clipped from V and 5 bases from J, the junction kept 8 bases outside the gene matches. This CDR3 reads CASSYPSGRDHNEQFF. The CDR3 DNA reads as TGTGCCAGCAGCTACCCCAGCGGGAGGGACCACAATGAGCAGTTCTTC.

With regard to this clone: The identical CDR3 is also encoded by other nucleotide sequences in the sample. DNA for the CDR3: TGTGCCAGCGGGACAGGCGCCTACGAGCAGTACTTC. Translation: CASGTGAYEQYF. The rearrangement uses TRBV27 and TRBJ2-7, with 8 bases fitting TRBD1. The V gene end was trimmed by 8 bases and the J gene end by 2 bases; junction bases not matched to a gene: 2. The germline V gene encodes CDR1 MNHEY and CDR2 SMNVEV (reference sequence). The CDR3 covers 12 residues.

The rearrangement links TRBV28 to TRBJ2-6, with TRBD1 matching 7 bases. The V segment lost 5 bases and the J segment 0 bases; nucleotides outside the gene matches: 7. Per the germline V gene, CDR1 is MDHEN and CDR2 is SYDVKM. The CDR3 is 17 residues long. In DNA form, the CDR3 reads TGTGCCAGCAGTCGCCGGACAGGCCTCTCTGGGGCCAACGTCCTGACTTTC. Amino acids: CASSRRTGLSGANVLTF. Full variable domain (remainder filled in from reference TRBV28 and TRBJ2-6): DVKVTQSSRYLVKRTGEKVFLECVQDMDHENMFWYRQDPGLGLRLIYFSYDVKMKEKGDIPEGYSVSREKKERFSLILESASTNQTSMYLCASSRRTGLSGANVLTFGAGSRLTVL.

This sequence joins TRBV25-1 and TRBJ1-1, with TRBD1 matching 7 bases. CDR1 and CDR2 (germline): MGHDK, SYGVNS. The V segment lost 8 bases and the J segment 5 bases; nucleotides outside the gene matches: 5. The CDR3 extends over 12 amino acids. CDR3 protein: CASGDRVTEAFF. The DNA for the CDR3 is TGTGCCAGCGGCGACAGGGTAACTGAAGCTTTCTTT.

The chain couples TRBV30 to TRBJ1-1; D remains unclear. Trimming took off 4 bases at V and 4 bases at J, with 13 bases between the two ends. There are 13 residues in the CDR3. Germline V gene sequence: CDR1 GTSNPN, CDR2 SVGIG (reference sequence). This CDR3 reads CAWKGGIFTEAFF. In DNA, the CDR3 is TGTGCCTGGAAGGGAGGGATTTTCACTGAAGCTTTCTTT.

In this sample, this clone turned up a few times. V gene TRBV6-5 combines with J gene TRBJ2-5; TRBD1 matches at 7 bases. Germline V gene sequence: CDR1 MNHEY, CDR2 SVGAGI. V gave up 4 bases and J gave up 5 bases; unmatched junction bases: 10. This CDR3 comprises 15 residues. The CDR3, as DNA: TGTGCCAGCAGTTTCTGGACAGGCGGGTCGGAGACCCAGTACTTC. Translating it yields CASSFWTGGSETQYF.